This TCR beta chain was captured by sequencing in a study of blood T cell repertoires in COVID-19 (dated by TCRdb to the early 2020s). In the study overall: Collaborator samples came from the United States, Italy and Spain and covered acute and convalescent phases of COVID-19. Samples came from the ongoing ImmuneRACE study (first 160 participants) plus 1,254 subjects from 6 global collaborators. The prospective study material was composed of cDNA or gDNA derived from T cells, B-cell-depleted T cells, or PBMCs. Where available, HLA class I and class II types were taken from metadata supplied by the sample provider and were not determined by assay-based typing. The repertoires were made available in a free public database intended to serve as a resource for research on the immune response to SARS-CoV-2. Nearly every sample came with metadata listing a de-identified subject ID, COVID-19 status, age in years and sex. Subjects who had been exposed to COVID-19, were actively infected with it, or had recovered from it provided the deeply sampled blood TCRbeta repertoires that made up the dataset.

Collaborating institutions collected whole blood in K2EDTA tubes following their own protocols. Collaborator samples were shipped for TCRbeta analysis as frozen whole blood, isolated PBMCs, or DNA extracted from either sample type. Based on the germline V gene, the CDR1 and CDR2 sequences are MGHDK and SYGVNS. Its CDR3 holds 12 amino acids, cysteine through phenylalanine. Of all the DNA, just the CDR3 is kept, 36 bases in frame from base 1. V is reduced by 2 bases and J by 8 bases, leaving a spacing of 9 bases between them. The full study reports these points: Clinical and demographic metadata were provided uncurated, with the amount varying by source and participant.

On this clone itself: Its antigen is unknown. Base qualities are missing; no much larger clone stands one base away.

TCRbeta CDR3 regions were amplified from genomic DNA using the immunoSEQ Assay, a bias-controlled multiplex PCR. The authors' analysis ran thus. The number of nucleated cells in each sample was estimated by amplification of reference gene primers within the assay. Sequence reads were collapsed and filtered to measure the absolute abundance of every unique TCRbeta CDR3 rearrangement. For each sample, productive Simpson clonality was calculated by taking the square root of Simpson's diversity index across productive rearrangements. TCRdb provides this immuneACCESS table in a form limited to in-frame rearrangements. Some clones are lacking; in checked studies, under half of them reflect an unresolved V gene, and why the rest are absent is not known. D and trimming were read from the DNA, whereas the V and J calls and clone size are those reported in that table. The sample table lists 140,000 or so clones, over 75% of them with a count of one. Jointly, the top ten make up over 1.5% of the sample.

Recombination joined TRBV25-1 with TRBJ1-2; TRBD1 might be the D gene, on 6 matching bases. What was sequenced was peripheral blood. This clonotype was obtained from a man between 65 and 79 years old with acute or convalescent COVID-19. At the DNA level, the sequence is TGTGCCAGCAGTGAAAACAGGGACGGCTACACCTTC. It translates as CASSENRDGYTF.